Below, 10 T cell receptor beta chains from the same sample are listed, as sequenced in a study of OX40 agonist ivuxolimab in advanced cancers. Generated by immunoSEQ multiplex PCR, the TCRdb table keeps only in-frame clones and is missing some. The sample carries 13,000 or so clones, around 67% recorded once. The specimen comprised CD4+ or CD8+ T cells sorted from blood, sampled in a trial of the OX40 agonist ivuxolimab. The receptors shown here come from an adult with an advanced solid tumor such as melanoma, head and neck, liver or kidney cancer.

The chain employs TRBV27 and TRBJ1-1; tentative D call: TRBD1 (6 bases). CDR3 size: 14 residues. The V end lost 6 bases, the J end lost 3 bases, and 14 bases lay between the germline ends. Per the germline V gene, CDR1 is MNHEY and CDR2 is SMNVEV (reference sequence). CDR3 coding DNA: TGTGCCAGCAGCCTACGCAGGGGCGACACTGAAGCTTTCTTT. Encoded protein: CASSLRRGDTEAFF.

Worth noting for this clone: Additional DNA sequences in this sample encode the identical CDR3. The CDR3 DNA reads as TGCGCCAGCAGCCAAGTAGCGGGAGCCTACAATGAGCAGTTCTTC. Translation: CASSQVAGAYNEQFF. This chain joins TRBV4-1 and TRBJ2-1; 9 bases agree with TRBD2. Germline values: CDR1 MGHRA, CDR2 YSYEKL. V shed 1 base, J shed 2 bases, and the junction held 0 bases outside the gene matches. This CDR3 has 15 amino acids.

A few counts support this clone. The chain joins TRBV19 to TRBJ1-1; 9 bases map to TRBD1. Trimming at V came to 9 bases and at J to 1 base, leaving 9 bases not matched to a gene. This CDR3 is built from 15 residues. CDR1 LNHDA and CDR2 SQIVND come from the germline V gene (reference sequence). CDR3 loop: CASKDRGRGNTEAFF. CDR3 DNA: TGTGCCAGCAAGGACAGGGGTAGGGGGAACACTGAAGCTTTCTTT.

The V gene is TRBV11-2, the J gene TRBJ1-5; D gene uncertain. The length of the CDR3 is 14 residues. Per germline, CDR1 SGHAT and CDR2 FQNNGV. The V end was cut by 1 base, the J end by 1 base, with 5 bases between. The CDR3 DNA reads TGTGCCAGCAGCTTAGGCGGCAGCAATCAGCCCCAGCATTTT. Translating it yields CASSLGGSNQPQHF. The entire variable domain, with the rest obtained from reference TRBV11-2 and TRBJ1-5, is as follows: EAGVAQSPRYKIIEKRQSVAFWCNPISGHATLYWYQQILGQGPKLLIQFQNNGVVDDSQLPKDRFSAERLKGVDSTLKIQPAKLEDSAVYLCASSLGGSNQPQHFGDGTRLSIL.

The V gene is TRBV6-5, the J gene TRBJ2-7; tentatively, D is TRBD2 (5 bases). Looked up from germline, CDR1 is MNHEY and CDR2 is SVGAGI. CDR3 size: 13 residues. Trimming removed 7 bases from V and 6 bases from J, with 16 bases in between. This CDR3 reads CASTQTEVGEQYF. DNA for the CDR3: TGTGCCAGCACTCAAACGGAGGTGGGCGAGCAGTACTTC.

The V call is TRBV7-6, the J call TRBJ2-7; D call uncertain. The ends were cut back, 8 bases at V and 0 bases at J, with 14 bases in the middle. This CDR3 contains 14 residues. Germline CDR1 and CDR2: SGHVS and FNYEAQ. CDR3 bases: TGTGCCAGCGGGAAGGCGACGAGCTCCTACGAGCAGTACTTC. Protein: CASGKATSSYEQYF. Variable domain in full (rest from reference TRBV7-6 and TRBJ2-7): GAGVSQSPRYKVTKRGQDVALRCDPISGHVSLYWYRQALGQGPEFLTYFNYEAQQDKSGLPNDRFSAERPEGSISTLTIQRTEQRDSAMYRCASGKATSSYEQYFGPGTRLTVT.

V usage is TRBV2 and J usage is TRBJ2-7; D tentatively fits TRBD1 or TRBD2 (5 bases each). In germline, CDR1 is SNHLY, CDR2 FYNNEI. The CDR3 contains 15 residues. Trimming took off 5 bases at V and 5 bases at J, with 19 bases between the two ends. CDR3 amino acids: CASSYGAPSPHEQYF. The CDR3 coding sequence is TGTGCCAGCAGTTACGGGGCCCCGTCCCCCCACGAGCAGTACTTC. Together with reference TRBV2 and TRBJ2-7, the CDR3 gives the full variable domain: EPEVTQTPSHQVTQMGQEVILRCVPISNHLYFYWYRQILGQKVEFLVSFYNNEISEKSEIFDDQFSVERPDGSNFTLKIRSTKLEDSAMYFCASSYGAPSPHEQYFGPGTRLTVT.

In DNA form, the CDR3 reads TGTGCCAGCAGTTTATTTATAGGGACAGGGGCGTATGGGTCACCCCTCCACTTT. This gives the protein CASSLFIGTGAYGSPLHF. The V gene is TRBV28, the J gene TRBJ1-6, with 10 bases identical to TRBD1. V was pared by 1 base and J by 10 bases, with 13 bases of the junction left unmatched. CDR1 is MDHEN, CDR2 SYDVKM, per germline. The CDR3 loop spans 18 amino acids. Looking up the rest from reference TRBV28 and TRBJ1-6 gives the full variable domain: DVKVTQSSRYLVKRTGEKVFLECVQDMDHENMFWYRQDPGLGLRLIYFSYDVKMKEKGDIPEGYSVSREKKERFSLILESASTNQTSMYLCASSLFIGTGAYGSPLHFGNGTRLTVT.

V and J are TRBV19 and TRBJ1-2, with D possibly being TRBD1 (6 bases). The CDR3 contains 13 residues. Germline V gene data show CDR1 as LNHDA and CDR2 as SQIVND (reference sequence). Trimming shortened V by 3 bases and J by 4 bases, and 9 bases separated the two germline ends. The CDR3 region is CASSIGQTYGYTF. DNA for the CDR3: TGTGCCAGTAGTATCGGACAGACCTATGGCTACACCTTC.

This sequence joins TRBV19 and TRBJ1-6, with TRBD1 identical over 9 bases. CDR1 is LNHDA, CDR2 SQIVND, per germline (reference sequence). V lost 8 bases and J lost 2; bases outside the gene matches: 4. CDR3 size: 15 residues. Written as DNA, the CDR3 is TGTGCCAGTCGGGACAGGGTGGCCTATAATTCACCCCTCCACTTT. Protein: CASRDRVAYNSPLHF. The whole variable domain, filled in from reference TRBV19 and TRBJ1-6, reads DGGITQSPKYLFRKEGQNVTLSCEQNLNHDAMYWYRQDPGQGLRLIYYSQIVNDFQKGDIAEGYSVSREKKESFPLTVTSAQKNPTAFYLCASRDRVAYNSPLHFGNGTRLTVT.